This T cell receptor (beta chain) was recorded in a study of T-cell reconstitution after alpha-beta-depleted transplantation in children. The TCRbeta library was prepared with unique molecular identifiers. TCRdb ran MiXCR on the PCR reads and lists one entry per CDR3 protein. The table has about 480,000 distinct CDR3 sequences, around 12% seen once; the top ten hold around 6.1%. The TCR comes from a human donor who donated a stem cell graft to a child with combined immunodeficiency. Specimen: PBMCs from the stem cell graft donor, collected from the stem cell graft.

CDR3 region: CSVEQNTQYF. The CDR3 bases are TGCAGCGTTGAACAAAATACGCAGTATTTT. V and J are TRBV29-1 and TRBJ2-3; D not certain. V lost 2 bases and J lost 7, with 4 bases in between. CDR3 size: 10 residues. Germline V gene lookup returns CDR1 SQVTM and CDR2 ANQGSEA.